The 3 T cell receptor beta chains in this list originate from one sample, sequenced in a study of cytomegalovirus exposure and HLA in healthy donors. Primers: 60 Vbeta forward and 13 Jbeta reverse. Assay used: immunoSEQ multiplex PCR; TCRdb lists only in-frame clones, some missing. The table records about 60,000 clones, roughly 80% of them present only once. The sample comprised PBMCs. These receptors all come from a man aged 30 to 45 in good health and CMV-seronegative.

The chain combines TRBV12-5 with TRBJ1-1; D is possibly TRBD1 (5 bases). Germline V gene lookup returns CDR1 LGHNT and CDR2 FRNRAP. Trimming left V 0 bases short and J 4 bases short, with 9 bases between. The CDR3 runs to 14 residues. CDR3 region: CASGLVQGVTEAFF. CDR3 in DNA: TGTGCTAGTGGTTTGGTACAAGGGGTCACTGAAGCTTTCTTT. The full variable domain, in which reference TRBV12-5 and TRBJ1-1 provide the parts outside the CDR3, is DARVTQTPRHKVTEMGQEVTMRCQPILGHNTVFWYRQTMMQGLELLAYFRNRAPLDDSGMPKDRFSAEMPDATLATLKIQPSEPRDSAVYFCASGLVQGVTEAFFGQGTRLTVV.

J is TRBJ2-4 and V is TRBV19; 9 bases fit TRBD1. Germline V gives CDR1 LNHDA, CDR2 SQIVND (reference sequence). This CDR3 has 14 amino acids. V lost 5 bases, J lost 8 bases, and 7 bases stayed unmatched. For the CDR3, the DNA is TGTGCCAGTAGTTCTCCGGGACAGGGCTACATTCAGTACTTC. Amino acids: CASSSPGQGYIQYF.

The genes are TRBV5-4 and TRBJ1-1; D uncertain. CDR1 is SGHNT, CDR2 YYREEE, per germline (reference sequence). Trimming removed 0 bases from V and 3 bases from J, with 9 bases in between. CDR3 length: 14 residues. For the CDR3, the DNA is TGTGCCAGCAGCTTGGTTAGCGTGGACACTGAAGCTTTCTTT. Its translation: CASSLVSVDTEAFF.